This T cell receptor (beta chain) comes out of a study of shared clonotypes between healthy human individuals (dated by TCRdb to between 2020 and 2021). Regarding the study in general: The cohort included three men and a couple of women between 18 and 49 years of age. Per donor, three plates each were used for CD4 naive and CD4 memory, two for CD8 naive, and one for CD8 memory. To estimate repertoire size and how much clonotypes are shared between individuals, the study performed deep sequencing of blood TCR repertoires from a few healthy adults. Libraries were prepared and TCR repertoires were sequenced by different laboratories using diverse techniques, in order to increase sequencing depth and limit assay-specific biases. Between about 0.85 and 9.5 billion PBMCs per donor were obtained by leukapheresis.

V has 5 bases trimmed and J has 5 bases trimmed; junction bases matching no gene number 4. The CDR3 runs 14 amino acids, cysteine and phenylalanine included. Only CDR3 DNA is held: 42 bases, read in frame from base 1. CDR1 and CDR2 were assigned from the germline V gene as SGHDT and YYEEEE. Using the deep immunoSEQ assay, TCR CDR3 regions were amplified from genomic DNA by multiplex PCR. Extracted genomic DNA from each cell subset was spread evenly across all wells of several immunoSEQ 96-well plates, with each plate serving as a replicate. For sorted subsets, around 0.2 ug genomic DNA, equal to tens of thousands of T cell genomes, was loaded into each replicate PCR. Purified libraries were quantified with a Qubit 3.0 fluorometer, sized on a Bioanalyzer 2100, and re-quantified with the KAPA Library Quantification kit. Each immunoSEQ 96-well plate was sequenced on its own single-read 150-cycle Illumina NextSeq 550 flow cell. The study's own analysis went as follows. Because the immunoSEQ output included only junctional sequences and no quality scores, the filtering could not be the same as the filtering used for full-length reads. Sequences were annotated with PyIR, a Python wrapper for IgBLAST v1.9, and V/J genes and CDR3 were assigned using IMGT germline references. Reads were removed for weak V/J assignments (E-value above 1e-6), missing CDR3, stop codons, out-of-frame junctions, or ambiguous translated residues. A V3J clonotype was defined by an identical inferred V gene, J gene, and CDR3 amino acid sequence. Percentage overlap between repertoires was computed as shared unique clonotypes divided by the size of the smaller repertoire. Three approaches were used to assess repertoire richness: RTK rarefaction, the Chao1 estimator, and Recon v2.1 estimates of unobserved clonotypes. For all TCRbeta clonotypes obtained by the gDNA method from a handful of donors, generation probabilities were computed with OLGA. TCRdb retrieved this table from immuneACCESS and kept in-frame rearrangements only. Not all clones are present; in checked studies, unresolved V genes account for under half, and no reason is known for the remainder. The V and J calls and the clone size are those of that table, but D and trimming were determined from the DNA. Here the sample has about 980,000 clones; roughly 72% occur a single time. Of the sample, around 1.4% falls within the top ten clones.

Comments on this clone: The antigen it binds to is not known. No base qualities exist here, and no much larger clone lies one base off it.

The donors were healthy, HIV-negative adults with no recently reported acute infections or vaccinations. Every donor was a Caucasian adult residing in Nashville, Tennessee, USA. CD4+ T cells were enriched by magnetic negative selection, after which naive cells were positively selected on CD45RA and the negative fraction was taken as the memory subset. Blood was collected by leukapheresis, and PBMCs were isolated by Ficoll-Histopaque density gradient centrifugation and then cryopreserved in liquid nitrogen vapor phase. Purity and quantity of every magnetically sorted T cell population were checked by analytical flow cytometry. Genomic DNA was isolated from every sorted fraction and measured by UV absorbance on a Nanodrop 2000c. The study at large found these results: Because the study included only a small number of donors, the genetic and exposure-history diversity represented was limited. When a handful of donors were compared, the shared fraction of clonotypes was roughly 4.8% for naive CD4, 3.5% for naive CD8, 2.3% for memory CD4, and 0.35% to 0.4% for memory CD8. Sampling was restricted to blood, and TCR repertoires in tissue are likely to differ from TCR repertoires in blood. Rarefaction of sorted-subset datasets indicated incomplete sequencing despite the large sequencing depth. Larger estimated clonotype richness was generally found for naive subsets than for memory subsets. Compared with non-shared clonotypes, clonotypes shared by all four sorted-subset donors had higher generation probabilities. Pairwise subsampling led to the expectation that sequencing depth would affect the degree of clonotype sharing among donors.

The V gene is TRBV5-6 and the J gene is TRBJ2-3, with 11 bases aligning to TRBD1. Sequencing input: memory CD4+ T cells sorted from blood. The cell subset or site label here, explained by the study, means: CD45RA-negative fraction. The clonotype comes from a man between 18 and 35 years old in good health. In nucleotides, the sequence is TGTGCCAGCAGACGGGACAGGGGGTTAGATACGCAGTATTTT. Its translation reads: CASRRDRGLDTQYF.